Sequencing of this T cell receptor (beta chain) was carried out in a study of response to subunit inactivated influenza vaccine. General observations from the study: Each seasonal influenza vaccination, the authors suggested, recruits few new T cells.

A few counts support this clonotype. No antigen is known for it. MiXCR was run by TCRdb on the RT-PCR reads, yielding one entry per CDR3 protein. The sample contains about 530,000 distinct CDR3 sequences, 12% of which appear only once. From germline, CDR1 is ENHRY and CDR2 SYGVKD. With 4 bases clipped from V and 0 bases from J, the junction kept 10 bases outside the gene matches. The CDR3 has 19 amino acids. This specimen consisted of PBMCs from blood, obtained on the day of vaccination. The rearrangement uses TRBV10-3 and TRBJ2-1, with 12 bases matching TRBD2. The clonotype comes from a man aged 45-65 years who received an inactivated influenza vaccine. CDR3 sequence: CAISAATSGSPSSYNEQFF. The CDR3 coding sequence is TGTGCCATCAGTGCTGCGACTAGCGGGAGCCCTAGCTCCTACAATGAGCAGTTCTTC.